This is a list of T cell receptor beta chains from one sample in a study of blood T cell repertoires in COVID-19. Sequencing was performed with immunoSEQ multiplex PCR; in TCRdb, only in-frame clones are kept and a portion is missing. The data contain 250,000 or so clones, about 87% of them singletons. Source material: PBMCs or T cells enriched from blood (not recorded which). These receptors came from a woman aged 25 to 39 with acute COVID-19. The CDR3 runs from the conserved cysteine through the conserved F or W. The order of the fields is D gene, J gene, V gene, CDR3 protein. The D gene is left open where the match is weak.

d_gene: .; j_gene: TRBJ2-1; v_gene: TRBV18; CDR3aa: CASSPGQGLYSEQFF
d_gene: .; j_gene: TRBJ1-1; v_gene: TRBV19; CDR3aa: CASNTGRTEAFF
d_gene: TRBD2; j_gene: TRBJ2-1; v_gene: TRBV19; CDR3aa: CASSFGTRYNEQFF
d_gene: TRBD2; j_gene: TRBJ2-1; v_gene: TRBV6-2/TRBV6-3; CDR3aa: CASSYWTSGRGSYNEQFF
d_gene: TRBD2; j_gene: TRBJ2-7; v_gene: TRBV6-2/TRBV6-3; CDR3aa: CASSYSGLVRLEQYF
d_gene: TRBD1; j_gene: TRBJ1-1; v_gene: TRBV5-1; CDR3aa: CASSPRTGTLNTEAFF
d_gene: TRBD1; j_gene: TRBJ1-5; v_gene: TRBV7-8; CDR3aa: CASSPPGQYQPQHF
d_gene: TRBD1; j_gene: TRBJ1-6; v_gene: TRBV28; CDR3aa: CASSQSGQSFGNNSPLHF
d_gene: .; j_gene: TRBJ2-2; v_gene: TRBV7-3; CDR3aa: CASSLTPSAGELFF
d_gene: TRBD1; j_gene: TRBJ2-2; v_gene: TRBV27; CDR3aa: CASSLGPGGNTGELFF
d_gene: .; j_gene: TRBJ2-7; v_gene: TRBV11-2; CDR3aa: CASSLEIGTEQYF